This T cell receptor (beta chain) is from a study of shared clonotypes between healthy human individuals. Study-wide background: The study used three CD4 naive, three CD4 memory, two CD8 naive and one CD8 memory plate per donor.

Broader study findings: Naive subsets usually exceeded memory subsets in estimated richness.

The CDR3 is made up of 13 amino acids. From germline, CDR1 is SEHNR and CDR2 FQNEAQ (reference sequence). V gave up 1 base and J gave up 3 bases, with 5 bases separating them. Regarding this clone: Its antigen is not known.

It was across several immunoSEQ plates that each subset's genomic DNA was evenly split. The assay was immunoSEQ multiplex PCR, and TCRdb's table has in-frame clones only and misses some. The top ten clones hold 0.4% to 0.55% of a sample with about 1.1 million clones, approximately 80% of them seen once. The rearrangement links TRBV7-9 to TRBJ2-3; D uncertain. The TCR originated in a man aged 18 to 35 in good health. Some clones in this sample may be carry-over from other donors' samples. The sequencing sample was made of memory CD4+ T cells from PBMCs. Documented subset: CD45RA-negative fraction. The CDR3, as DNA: TGTGCCAGCAGCTTAGTTGGTACAGATACGCAGTATTTT. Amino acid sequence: CASSLVGTDTQYF.